The 3 T cell receptor beta chains presented below share a single source sample, sequenced in a study of shared clonotypes between healthy human individuals. The assay was immunoSEQ multiplex PCR, and TCRdb's table has in-frame clones only and misses some. The data hold approximately 1.4 million clones, with approximately 98% observed a single time. Sequences were obtained from naive CD4+ T cells sorted from blood. Noted subset: CD45RA+ positively selected. These receptors all come from a man aged 25-45 years in good health.

V usage is TRBV5-1 and J usage is TRBJ1-5; D is uncertain. CDR3 length: 15 residues. V was pared by 2 bases and J by 0 bases, with 9 bases between. Germline-derived CDR1 and CDR2 are SGHRS and YFSETQ. The CDR3, as DNA: TGCGCCAGCAGCTTAGGGATACTTAGCAATCAGCCCCAGCATTTT. Translating it yields CASSLGILSNQPQHF.

This clone appeared once. Other DNA variants within this sample encode the same CDR3. CDR3 amino acids: CASSTGSDTQYF. The CDR3 bases are TGTGCCAGTAGTACAGGGTCAGATACGCAGTATTTT. The chain uses TRBV19 and TRBJ2-3; maybe TRBD1 (5 bases). Trimming left V 4 bases short and J 4 bases short, with 6 bases between. Germline lookup yields CDR1 LNHDA and CDR2 SQIVND (reference sequence). The CDR3 runs 12 residues. Based on the CDR3 plus reference TRBV19 and TRBJ2-3, the full variable domain is DGGITQSPKYLFRKEGQNVTLSCEQNLNHDAMYWYRQDPGQGLRLIYYSQIVNDFQKGDIAEGYSVSREKKESFPLTVTSAQKNPTAFYLCASSTGSDTQYFGPGTRLTVL.

The J gene is TRBJ2-2, the V gene TRBV10-3, with TRBD2 matching over 7 bases. After removal of 4 bases from V and 0 bases from J, the junction contained 2 bases not matched to a gene. Germline CDR1 and CDR2: ENHRY and SYGVKD. The CDR3 is 15 amino acids. This CDR3 is CAISGLAANTGELFF. The DNA for the CDR3 is TGTGCCATCAGTGGACTAGCAGCGAACACCGGGGAGCTGTTTTTT.